What follows is one T cell receptor beta chain and its context. Its cognate antigen has yet to be identified. No clone much larger than this one lies a single base away; base qualities are absent. The source of the sample is a study of Ad26.COV2.S vaccination and SARS-CoV-2 variants (dated by TCRdb to the early 2020s). About the investigation overall: TCRbeta repertoire sequencing served as the tool for gauging how specific and how broad the SARS-CoV-2-reactive T cell receptors were following Ad26.COV2.S vaccination. A total of 32 samples were included in the TCR-sequenced set, comprising around 19 Ad26.COV2.S vaccine recipients, 5 placebo recipients and 8 SARS-CoV-2 convalescent individuals.

The label giving this sample's time point can be read as: individuals recovered from natural SARS-CoV-2 infection. Paper-wide results and their limitations: According to the authors, total T cell responses may have been underestimated by the TCR breadth and depth analyses. Substantial breadth of spike-specific CD8+ and CD4+ T cell responses was reported after vaccination. Non-spike TCR breadth was comparable between vaccine and placebo recipients, consistent with the vaccine containing only spike. Higher spike-specific TCR breadth was observed in Ad26.COV2.S recipients than in placebo recipients (P = 0.0014).

The immunoSEQ Assay was the method used to sequence TCRbeta CDR3 regions. After extraction, genomic DNA underwent amplification by bias-controlled multiplex PCR, followed by high-throughput sequencing. The study's processing was this. To quantify the absolute abundance of every unique TCRbeta CDR3 region, sequences were collapsed and filtered. T cell fraction was estimated by normalizing TCRbeta template counts to usable DNA, with usable DNA measured through amplification of reference genes found in all nucleated cells. Repertoire TCRs were annotated as SARS-CoV-2-specific when V gene, CDR3 amino acid sequence and J gene were exactly matched to a known reactive TCR set. MIRA supplied the reference SARS-CoV-2 TCR set, which was filtered for enrichment in COVID-19-positive ImmuneCODE repertoires so that public or cross-reactive TCRs were removed. Based on the MIRA antigens, annotated TCRs were further analysed at the level of specific ORF or position within ORF. Breadth was defined as the number of annotated unique rearrangements divided by the total number of unique productive rearrangements, and depth was defined as the summed frequency of the annotated unique rearrangements. Group comparisons of TCR breadth used two-sided Wilcoxon rank-sum tests. TCRdb re-hosts the immuneACCESS table, in-frame sequences only. Its copies lack some clones; in the studies checked, an unresolved V gene accounts for under half of them, and the cause for the rest is not known. The V and J calls and the clone size are those of that table, but D and trimming were determined from the DNA. The sample table holds 350,000 to 450,000 clones, of which roughly 94% were seen once. Under 5% of the sample lies in the top ten.

From V the trimming removes 5 bases and from J it removes 5 bases, while the gene matches leave 9 bases of the junction unaccounted for. Looking up the germline V gene yields CDR1 SGHTA and CDR2 FQGNSA. Spanning cysteine to phenylalanine, the CDR3 consists of 15 amino acids. Only CDR3 DNA is held: 45 bases, read in frame from base 1. The sequenced sample was peripheral blood, obtained after recovery from COVID-19. This chain is built from TRBV7-2 and TRBJ1-3; 7 bases in the middle match TRBD1. This clonotype was sampled from a human donor who had recovered from COVID-19. Here is the DNA: TGTGCCAGCAGCCCCCAGGGGGGTTTAAGAAACACCATATATTTT. It codes for CASSPQGGLRNTIYF. With the portions outside the CDR3 filled from the reference TRBV7-2 and TRBJ1-3 genes, the complete variable region becomes GAGVSQSPSNKVTEKGKDVELRCDPISGHTALYWYRQSLGQGLEFLIYFQGNSAPDKSGLPSDRFSAERTGGSVSTLTIQRTQQEDSAVYLCASSPQGGLRNTIYFGEGSWLTVV.